This T cell receptor beta chain is from a study of CD8+CD57+ T cells in acquired aplastic anemia. Whole-study context: Mean yield of DNA from sorted CD4+ and CD8+ cells was 3 to 3.5 ug. Study observations and caveats: In common between the patients and the controls were approximately 28 CD8+ CDR3 sequences.

CDR3 and TCR beta VDJ profiling relied on genomic DNA as the template. Each CDR3 protein is one row after TCRdb ran MiXCR on the reads. Of some 410,000 distinct CDR3 sequences listed, 55% to 75% are singletons. A word on this clonotype: Its antigen remains unknown.

Trimming cost V 4 bases and J 5 bases; bases outside gene matches: 5. The germline V gene encodes CDR1 SGHDT and CDR2 YYEEEE. The CDR3 is made up of 13 amino acids. The source is a human donor in good health, serving as a control. Sequencing was carried out using sorted CD4+, CD8+, or CD8+CD57+ T cells (not recorded which) from PBMCs. The chain uses TRBV5-6 and TRBJ2-7, with TRBD1 identical over 8 bases. CDR3: CASSRQGADEQYF. As DNA, the CDR3 is TGTGCCAGCAGCCGGCAGGGGGCGGACGAGCAGTACTTC.